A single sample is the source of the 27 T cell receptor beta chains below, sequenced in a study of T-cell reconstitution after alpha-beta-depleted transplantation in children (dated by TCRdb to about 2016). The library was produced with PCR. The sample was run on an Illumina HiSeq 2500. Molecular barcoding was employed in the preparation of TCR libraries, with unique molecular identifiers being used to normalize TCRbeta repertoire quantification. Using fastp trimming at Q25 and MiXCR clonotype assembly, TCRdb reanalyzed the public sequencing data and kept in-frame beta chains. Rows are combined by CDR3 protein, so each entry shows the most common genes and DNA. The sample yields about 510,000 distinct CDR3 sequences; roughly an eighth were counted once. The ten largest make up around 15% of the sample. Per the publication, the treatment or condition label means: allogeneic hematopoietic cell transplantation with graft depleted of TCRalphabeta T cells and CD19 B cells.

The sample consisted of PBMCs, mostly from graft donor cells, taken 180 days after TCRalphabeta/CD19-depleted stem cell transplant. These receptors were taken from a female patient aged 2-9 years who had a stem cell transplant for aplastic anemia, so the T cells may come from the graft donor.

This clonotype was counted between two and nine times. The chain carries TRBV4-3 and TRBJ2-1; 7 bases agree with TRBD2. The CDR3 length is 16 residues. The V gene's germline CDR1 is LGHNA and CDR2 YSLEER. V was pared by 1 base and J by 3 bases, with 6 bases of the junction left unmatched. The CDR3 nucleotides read TGCGCCAGCAGCCAAGGGGCTAGCGGTAACTACAATGAGCAGTTCTTC. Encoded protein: CASSQGASGNYNEQFF.

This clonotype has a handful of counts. The CDR3 region has the DNA TGTGCCAGCAGCCAACTCGCCCCGACAGGGCCGAACACTGAAGCTTTCTTT. As protein: CASSQLAPTGPNTEAFF. The chain is built from TRBV27 and TRBJ1-1; 7 bases map to TRBD1. Germline assignment: CDR1 MNHEY and CDR2 SMNVEV (reference sequence). Trimming took 6 bases from V and 1 from J; bases not matched to a gene: 14. CDR3 length: 17 amino acids.

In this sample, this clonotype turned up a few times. In DNA, the CDR3 is TGTGCCAGCAGCCACCCGGGGCAGGGACTCACAGATACGCAGTATTTT. It yields the protein CASSHPGQGLTDTQYF. V is TRBV7-8 and J is TRBJ2-3, with TRBD2 as a possible D gene (6 bases). From germline, CDR1 is SGHVS and CDR2 FQNEAQ. CDR3 size: 16 residues. V was clipped by 5 bases and J by 2 bases, with 17 bases between them.

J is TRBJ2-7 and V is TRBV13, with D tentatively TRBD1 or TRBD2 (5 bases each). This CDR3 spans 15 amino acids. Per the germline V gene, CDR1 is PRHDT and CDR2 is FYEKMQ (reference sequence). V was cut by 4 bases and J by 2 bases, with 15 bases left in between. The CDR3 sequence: CASSYKPGRPYEQYF. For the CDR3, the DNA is TGTGCCAGCAGCTACAAACCGGGACGACCCTACGAGCAGTACTTC.

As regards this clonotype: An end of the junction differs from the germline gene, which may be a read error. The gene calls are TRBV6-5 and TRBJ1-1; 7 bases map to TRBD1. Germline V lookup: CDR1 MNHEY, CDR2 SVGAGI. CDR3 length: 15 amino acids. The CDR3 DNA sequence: TGTGCCAGCAGATACTTGGGACAGACGAACACTGAAGCTTTCTTT. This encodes CASRYLGQTNTEAFF.

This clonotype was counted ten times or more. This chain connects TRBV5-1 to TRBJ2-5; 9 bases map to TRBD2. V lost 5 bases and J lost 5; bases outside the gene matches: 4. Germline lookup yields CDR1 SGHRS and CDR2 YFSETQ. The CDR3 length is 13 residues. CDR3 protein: CASSSGRWETQYF. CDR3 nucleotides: TGCGCCAGCAGTAGCGGGAGATGGGAGACCCAGTACTTC. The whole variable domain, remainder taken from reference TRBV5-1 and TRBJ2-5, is KAGVTQTPRYLIKTRGQQVTLSCSPISGHRSVSWYQQTPGQGLQFLFEYFSETQRNKGNFPGRFSGRQFSNSRSEMNVSTLELGDSALYLCASSSGRWETQYFGPGTRLLVL.

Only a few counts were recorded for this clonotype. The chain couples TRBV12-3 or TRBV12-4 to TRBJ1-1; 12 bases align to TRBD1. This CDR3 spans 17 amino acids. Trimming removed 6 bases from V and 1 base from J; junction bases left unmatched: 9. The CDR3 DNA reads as TGTGCCAGCAGCATCTGGGACAGGGGGCGGGAGAACACTGAAGCTTTCTTT. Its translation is CASSIWDRGRENTEAFF.

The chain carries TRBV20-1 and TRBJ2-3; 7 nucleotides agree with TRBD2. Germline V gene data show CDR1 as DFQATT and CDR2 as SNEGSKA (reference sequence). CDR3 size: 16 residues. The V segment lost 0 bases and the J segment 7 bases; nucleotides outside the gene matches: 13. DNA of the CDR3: TGCAGTGCTAGAGAAGGCGGGAGCCCCCCCCCTTATACGCAGTATTTT. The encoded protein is CSAREGGSPPPYTQYF.

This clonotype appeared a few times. CDR3 sequence: CASSPISAGTHGYTF. In nucleotides, the CDR3 is TGTGCCAGCAGCCCTATTTCGGCAGGGACCCATGGCTACACCTTC. The rearrangement joins TRBV12-3 or TRBV12-4 to TRBJ1-2; possible D gene TRBD1, 5 bases. The CDR3 totals 15 residues. Deletions cut 6 bases from V and 6 bases from J, with 20 bases between.

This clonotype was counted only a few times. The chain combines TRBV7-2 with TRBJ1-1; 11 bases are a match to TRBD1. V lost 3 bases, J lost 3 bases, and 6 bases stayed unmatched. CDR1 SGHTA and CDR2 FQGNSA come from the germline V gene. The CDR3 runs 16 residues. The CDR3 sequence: CASSFPPGQGDTEAFF. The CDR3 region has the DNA TGTGCCAGCAGCTTCCCCCCGGGACAGGGGGACACTGAAGCTTTCTTT.

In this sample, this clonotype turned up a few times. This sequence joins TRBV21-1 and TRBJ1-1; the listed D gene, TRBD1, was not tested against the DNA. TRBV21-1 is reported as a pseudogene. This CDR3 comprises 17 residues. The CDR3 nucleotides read TGTGCCAGCAGCAAAGGACCCCGTGGACAGGTAAACACTGAAGCTTTCTTT. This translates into CASSKGPRGQVNTEAFF.

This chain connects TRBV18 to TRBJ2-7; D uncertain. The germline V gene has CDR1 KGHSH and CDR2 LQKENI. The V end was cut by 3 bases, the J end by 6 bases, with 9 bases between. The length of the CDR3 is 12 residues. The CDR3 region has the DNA TGTGCCAGCTCACCGGGCAGGAGCGAGCAGTACTTC. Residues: CASSPGRSEQYF.

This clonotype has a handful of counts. CDR3 DNA: TGTGCCAGCAGCCAAGCGGGGGTTATCCACGAGCAGTACGTC. It encodes CASSQAGVIHEQYV. The rearrangement links TRBV3-1 to TRBJ2-7; perhaps TRBD2 as D (6 bases). The V gene's germline CDR1 is LGHDT and CDR2 YNNKEL (reference sequence). This CDR3 spans 14 amino acids. With 1 base removed from V and 5 bases from J, the gap between germline ends came to 12 bases.

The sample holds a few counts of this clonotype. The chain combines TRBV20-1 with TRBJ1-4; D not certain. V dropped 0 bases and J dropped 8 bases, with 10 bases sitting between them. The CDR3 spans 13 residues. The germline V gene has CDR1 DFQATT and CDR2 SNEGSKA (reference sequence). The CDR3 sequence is CSARDGHTEKLFF. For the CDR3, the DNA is TGCAGTGCTAGAGATGGCCACACCGAAAAACTGTTTTTT.

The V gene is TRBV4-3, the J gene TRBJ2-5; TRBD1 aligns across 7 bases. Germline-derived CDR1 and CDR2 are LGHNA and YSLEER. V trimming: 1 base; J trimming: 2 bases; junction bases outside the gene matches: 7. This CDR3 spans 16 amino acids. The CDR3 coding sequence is TGCGCCAGCAGCCAAGTTGGTCAGACAGGGCAAGAGACCCAGTACTTC. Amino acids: CASSQVGQTGQETQYF.

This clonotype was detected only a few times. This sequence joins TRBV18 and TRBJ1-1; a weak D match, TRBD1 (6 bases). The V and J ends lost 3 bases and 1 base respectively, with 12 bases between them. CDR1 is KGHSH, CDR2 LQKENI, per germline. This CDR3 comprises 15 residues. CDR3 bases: TGTGCCAGCTCACCTCCACCGGGACAGAACACTGAAGCTTTCTTT. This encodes CASSPPPGQNTEAFF.

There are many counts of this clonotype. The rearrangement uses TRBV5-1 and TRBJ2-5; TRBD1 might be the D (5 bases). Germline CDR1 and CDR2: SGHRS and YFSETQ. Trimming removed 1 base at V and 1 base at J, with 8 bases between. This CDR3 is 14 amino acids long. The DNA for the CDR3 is TGCGCCAGCAGCTTGCGACAGCCCCAAGAGACCCAGTACTTC. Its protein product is CASSLRQPQETQYF.

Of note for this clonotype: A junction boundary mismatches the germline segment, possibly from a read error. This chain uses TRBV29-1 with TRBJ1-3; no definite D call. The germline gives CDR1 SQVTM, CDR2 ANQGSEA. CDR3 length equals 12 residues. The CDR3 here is CSVEAFGNTIYF. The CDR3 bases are TGCAGCGTGGAAGCGTTCGGGAACACCATATATTTT.

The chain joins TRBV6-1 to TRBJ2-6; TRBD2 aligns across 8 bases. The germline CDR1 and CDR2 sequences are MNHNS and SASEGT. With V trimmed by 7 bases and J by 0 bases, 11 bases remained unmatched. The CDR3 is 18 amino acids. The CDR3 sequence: CASTPGGVSPSGANVLTF. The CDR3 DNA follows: TGTGCCAGCACTCCCGGGGGGGTTTCACCCTCTGGGGCCAACGTCCTGACTTTC.

CDR3: CASSPPVQTTLNYGYTF. In nucleotides, the CDR3 is TGTGCCAGCTCACCCCCGGTACAGACGACCCTTAACTATGGCTACACCTTC. The chain joins TRBV18 to TRBJ1-2; D not resolved. This CDR3 is 17 amino acids long. V was shortened by 3 bases and J by 1 base, with 18 bases between the two germline ends. CDR1 and CDR2 from the germline V gene are KGHSH and LQKENI. The complete variable domain, with remaining parts taken from reference TRBV18 and TRBJ1-2, reads NAGVMQNPRHLVRRRGQEARLRCSPMKGHSHVYWYRQLPEEGLKFMVYLQKENIIDESGMPKERFSAEFPKEGPSILRIQQVVRGDSAAYFCASSPPVQTTLNYGYTFGSGTRLTVV.

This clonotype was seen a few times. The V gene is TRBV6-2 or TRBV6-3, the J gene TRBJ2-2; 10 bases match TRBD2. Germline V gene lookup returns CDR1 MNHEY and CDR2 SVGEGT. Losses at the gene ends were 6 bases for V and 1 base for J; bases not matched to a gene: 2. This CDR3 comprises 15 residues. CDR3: CASRSGRVNTGELFF. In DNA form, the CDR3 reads TGTGCCAGCAGAAGCGGGAGGGTGAACACCGGGGAGCTGTTTTTT.

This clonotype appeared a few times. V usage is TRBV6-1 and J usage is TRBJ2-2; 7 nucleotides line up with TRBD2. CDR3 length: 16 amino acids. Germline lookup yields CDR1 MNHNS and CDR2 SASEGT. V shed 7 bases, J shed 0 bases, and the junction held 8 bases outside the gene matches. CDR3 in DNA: TGTGCCAGCACCCAACCGGGACTACCGAACACCGGGGAGCTGTTTTTT. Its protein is CASTQPGLPNTGELFF.

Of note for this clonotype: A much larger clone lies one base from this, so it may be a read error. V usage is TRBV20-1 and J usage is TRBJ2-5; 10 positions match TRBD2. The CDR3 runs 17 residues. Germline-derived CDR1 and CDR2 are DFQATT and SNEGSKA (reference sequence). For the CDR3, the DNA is TGCTGTGCTAATCGAGCTAGCGGGGGCCCGAGGCAAGAGACCCAGTACTTC. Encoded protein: CCANRASGGPRQETQYF.

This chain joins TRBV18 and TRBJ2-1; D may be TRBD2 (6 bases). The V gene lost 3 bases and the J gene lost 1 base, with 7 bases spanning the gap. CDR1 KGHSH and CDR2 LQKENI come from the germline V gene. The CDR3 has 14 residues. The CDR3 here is CASSPRESYNEQFF. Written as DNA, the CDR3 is TGTGCCAGCTCACCCCGGGAGTCCTACAATGAGCAGTTCTTC.

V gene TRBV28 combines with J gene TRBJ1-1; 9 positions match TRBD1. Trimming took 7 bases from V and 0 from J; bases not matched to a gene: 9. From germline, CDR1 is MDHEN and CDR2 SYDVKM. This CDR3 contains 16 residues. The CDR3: CASNRDRALMNTEAFF. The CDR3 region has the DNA TGTGCCAGCAACCGGGACAGGGCGCTAATGAACACTGAAGCTTTCTTT.

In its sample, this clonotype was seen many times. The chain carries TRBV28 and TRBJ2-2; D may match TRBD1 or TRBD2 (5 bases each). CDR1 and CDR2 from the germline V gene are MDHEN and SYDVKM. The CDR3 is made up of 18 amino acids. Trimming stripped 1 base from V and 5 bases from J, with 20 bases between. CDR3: CASSLLAPRVEGTGELFF. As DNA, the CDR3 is TGTGCCAGCAGTTTATTGGCCCCTCGGGTCGAGGGGACCGGGGAGCTGTTTTTT.

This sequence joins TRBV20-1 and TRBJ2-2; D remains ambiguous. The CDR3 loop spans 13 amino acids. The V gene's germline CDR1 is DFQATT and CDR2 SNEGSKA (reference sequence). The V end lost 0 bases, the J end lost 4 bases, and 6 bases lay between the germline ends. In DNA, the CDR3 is TGCAGTGCTAGAGATTGGGGCACCGGGGAGCTGTTTTTT. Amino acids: CSARDWGTGELFF.